This record covers a single T cell receptor (beta chain). Its antigen is as yet unknown. TCRdb passed the reads through MiXCR, listing each CDR3 protein once. Of 700,000 to 850,000 distinct CDR3 sequences in the sample, around a third were seen once. The germline V gene has CDR1 LGHNT and CDR2 FRNRAP. The CDR3 is 13 residues long. The germline V and J ends were trimmed by 10 bases and 3 bases, with 10 bases remaining between them. The sample originates from a study of T cell repertoires in cytomegalovirus infection. Sequencing was performed on cultured CD8+ T cells from PBMCs, taken from culture after CMV antigen stimulation. The chain couples TRBV12-5 to TRBJ1-6; D remains ambiguous. The clonotype was recovered from a human donor in good health (CMV status not recorded). Some clones in this sample may be carry-over from other donors' samples. CDR3 sequence: CATQDGYNSPLHF. For the CDR3, the DNA is TGTGCTACCCAGGACGGCTATAATTCACCCCTCCACTTT.